This TCR beta chain was sequenced for a study of blood T cell repertoires in COVID-19. At the level of the study: Acute and convalescent COVID-19 specimens originated in the United States, Italy and Spain. In each case, the material was cDNA or gDNA derived from T cells, B-cell-depleted T cells, or PBMCs.

V was trimmed by 1 base and J by 12 bases, leaving 10 bases between them. CDR3 size: 12 residues. Looked up from germline, CDR1 is SEHNR and CDR2 is FQNEAQ (reference sequence). Authors' data handling: Nucleated cell counts were estimated from reference gene primer amplification. Assay: immunoSEQ multiplex PCR; the TCRdb copy retains only in-frame clones and omits some. Clone size and V and J calls were adopted from that table, with D and trimming inferred from the DNA. The sample carries roughly 100,000 clones, about two thirds recorded once. This receptor was obtained from a human donor with acute or convalescent COVID-19. The donor label of this sample is uncertain. The V gene is TRBV7-9, the J gene TRBJ2-1, with D uncertain. The sequenced sample was peripheral blood. The CDR3 DNA follows: TGTGCCAGCAGCTTAGATCTGTCGCGGCAGTTCTTC. Protein: CASSLDLSRQFF.